The rows below give T cell receptor beta chains drawn from one sample of a study of blood T cell repertoires in COVID-19. Assay used: immunoSEQ multiplex PCR; TCRdb lists only in-frame clones, some missing. The sample includes 350,000 to 400,000 clones, around 92% of them seen just once. Material: PBMCs or T cells enriched from blood (not recorded which). The receptors derive from a woman aged 25 to 45 who had recovered from COVID-19. The CDR3 runs from the conserved cysteine through the conserved F or W. Each record gives: clone size, V gene, J gene, D gene, CDR3 protein, CDR3 DNA. A D gene is named only where the DNA matches it firmly. Where a row states a size, it is once, few, many or the class of an expanded clone; other rows omit it.

clone_size: NA; v_call: TRBV4-1; j_call: TRBJ2-2; d_call: NA; cdr3_aa: CASSQAVGRELFF; cdr3_nt: TGCGCCAGCAGCCAAGCCGTTGGCCGGGAGCTGTTTTTT
clone_size: once; v_call: TRBV4-3; j_call: TRBJ2-3; d_call: NA; cdr3_aa: CASSQDSRPLTDTQYF; cdr3_nt: TGCGCCAGCAGCCAGGATTCGCGGCCCCTCACAGATACGCAGTATTTT
clone_size: NA; v_call: TRBV9; j_call: TRBJ2-7; d_call: TRBD2; cdr3_aa: CASSVDSGGTYEQYF; cdr3_nt: TGTGCCAGCAGCGTAGATAGCGGGGGAACCTACGAGCAGTACTTC
clone_size: NA; v_call: TRBV6-5; j_call: TRBJ1-5; d_call: NA; cdr3_aa: CASSYVGSNQPQHF; cdr3_nt: TGTGCCAGCAGTTACGTCGGGAGCAATCAGCCCCAGCATTTT
clone_size: NA; v_call: TRBV28; j_call: TRBJ2-4; d_call: TRBD2; cdr3_aa: CASSPWGEGRKNIQYF; cdr3_nt: TGTGCCAGCAGCCCCTGGGGGGAGGGCCGGAAAAACATTCAGTACTTC
clone_size: NA; v_call: TRBV6-5; j_call: TRBJ1-3; d_call: NA; cdr3_aa: CASRTNAGTGNTIYF; cdr3_nt: TGTGCCAGCAGAACTAACGCGGGTACTGGAAACACCATATATTTT
clone_size: NA; v_call: TRBV6-1; j_call: TRBJ2-7; d_call: NA; cdr3_aa: CASSESGRDYEQYF; cdr3_nt: TGTGCCAGCAGTGAATCTGGCAGGGACTACGAGCAGTACTTC
clone_size: NA; v_call: TRBV5-4; j_call: TRBJ1-2; d_call: NA; cdr3_aa: CASSYPGGAYSKDGYTF; cdr3_nt: TGTGCCAGCAGCTACCCGGGGGGGGCGTATTCTAAGGATGGCTACACCTTC
clone_size: NA; v_call: TRBV18; j_call: TRBJ1-4; d_call: TRBD1; cdr3_aa: CASSPLSGQGTVKLFF; cdr3_nt: TGTGCCAGCTCACCATTATCGGGACAGGGTACAGTGAAACTGTTTTTT
clone_size: NA; v_call: TRBV5-1; j_call: TRBJ1-1; d_call: NA; cdr3_aa: CATSWEGTNTEAFF; cdr3_nt: TGCGCCACGTCGTGGGAGGGGACTAACACTGAAGCTTTCTTT
clone_size: NA; v_call: TRBV27; j_call: TRBJ2-3; d_call: NA; cdr3_aa: CASSLYYSVDTQYF; cdr3_nt: TGTGCCAGCAGTTTATACTATTCCGTGGATACGCAGTATTTT
clone_size: NA; v_call: TRBV30; j_call: TRBJ1-5; d_call: NA; cdr3_aa: CAWSPRNSNQPQHF; cdr3_nt: TGTGCCTGGAGCCCCAGAAATAGCAATCAGCCCCAGCATTTT
clone_size: few; v_call: TRBV5-1; j_call: TRBJ1-1; d_call: TRBD1; cdr3_aa: CASSFQVTGAAEAFF; cdr3_nt: TGCGCCAGCAGCTTTCAAGTAACAGGGGCGGCTGAAGCTTTCTTT
clone_size: NA; v_call: TRBV7-9; j_call: TRBJ2-4; d_call: TRBD2; cdr3_aa: CASSPTSGGVDIQYF; cdr3_nt: TGTGCCAGCAGCCCGACTAGCGGGGGGGTAGACATTCAGTACTTC
clone_size: once; v_call: TRBV3-1/TRBV3-2; j_call: TRBJ1-2; d_call: NA; cdr3_aa: CASSQGPGNGYTF; cdr3_nt: TGTGCCAGCAGCCAAGGGCCGGGGAATGGCTACACCTTC
clone_size: NA; v_call: TRBV21-1; j_call: TRBJ2-4; d_call: NA; cdr3_aa: CASSTSTSGSNIQYF; cdr3_nt: TGTGCCAGCAGCACCTCGACTAGCGGGAGCAACATTCAGTACTTC
clone_size: NA; v_call: TRBV24-1; j_call: TRBJ2-1; d_call: NA; cdr3_aa: CATSDPSRAREQFF; cdr3_nt: TGTGCCACCAGTGATCCCTCGCGGGCGAGGGAGCAGTTCTTC
clone_size: NA; v_call: TRBV6-5; j_call: TRBJ2-7; d_call: NA; cdr3_aa: CASSYSRSSYEQYF; cdr3_nt: TGTGCCAGCAGTTACTCTAGGAGCTCCTACGAGCAGTACTTC
clone_size: NA; v_call: TRBV7-9; j_call: TRBJ1-2; d_call: NA; cdr3_aa: CASSLAPVLQFHYGYTF; cdr3_nt: TGTGCCAGCAGCTTAGCGCCCGTTCTACAGTTCCACTATGGCTACACCTTC
clone_size: NA; v_call: TRBV29-1; j_call: TRBJ2-1; d_call: TRBD2; cdr3_aa: CSSGLAGNFDEQFF; cdr3_nt: TGCAGCTCAGGACTAGCGGGAAACTTCGATGAGCAGTTCTTC
clone_size: NA; v_call: TRBV5-1; j_call: TRBJ1-2; d_call: NA; cdr3_aa: CASSLRGGEGYGYTF; cdr3_nt: TGCGCCAGCAGCTTACGGGGAGGTGAAGGATATGGCTACACCTTC
clone_size: NA; v_call: TRBV12-3/TRBV12-4; j_call: TRBJ2-1; d_call: NA; cdr3_aa: CASRQEGNEQFF; cdr3_nt: TGTGCCAGCAGACAAGAGGGCAATGAGCAGTTCTTC
clone_size: NA; v_call: TRBV3-1/TRBV3-2; j_call: TRBJ1-2; d_call: NA; cdr3_aa: CASRAEPYGYTF; cdr3_nt: TGTGCCAGCAGGGCAGAACCCTATGGCTACACCTTC
clone_size: NA; v_call: TRBV6-5; j_call: TRBJ2-7; d_call: NA; cdr3_aa: CTSTPLGGSYEQYF; cdr3_nt: TGTACCAGCACTCCTCTCGGGGGCTCCTACGAGCAGTACTTC
clone_size: once; v_call: TRBV18; j_call: TRBJ1-3; d_call: NA; cdr3_aa: CASSTDSVGFGNTIYF; cdr3_nt: TGTGCCAGCTCTACAGACAGCGTGGGGTTCGGAAACACCATATATTTT
clone_size: once; v_call: TRBV6-5; j_call: TRBJ1-2; d_call: TRBD1; cdr3_aa: CATAPGQGGAGYTF; cdr3_nt: TGTGCCACCGCGCCGGGACAGGGAGGCGCTGGCTACACCTTC
clone_size: NA; v_call: TRBV5-1; j_call: TRBJ1-1; d_call: TRBD1; cdr3_aa: CASSGTAMNTEAFF; cdr3_nt: TGCGCCAGCAGCGGGACAGCCATGAACACTGAAGCTTTCTTT
clone_size: NA; v_call: TRBV10-3; j_call: TRBJ2-1; d_call: NA; cdr3_aa: CAISESRVPNEQFF; cdr3_nt: TGTGCCATCAGTGAGTCGAGGGTGCCCAATGAGCAGTTCTTC
clone_size: NA; v_call: TRBV7-9; j_call: TRBJ1-2; d_call: NA; cdr3_aa: CASSSSGAGGYTF; cdr3_nt: TGTGCCAGCAGCTCCTCAGGGGCAGGGGGCTACACCTTC
clone_size: NA; v_call: TRBV19; j_call: TRBJ2-1; d_call: TRBD2; cdr3_aa: CASSVLAGVTNEQFF; cdr3_nt: TGTGCCAGTAGTGTACTAGCGGGAGTCACAAATGAGCAGTTCTTC
clone_size: NA; v_call: TRBV28; j_call: TRBJ1-5; d_call: NA; cdr3_aa: CASSPSRITQPQHF; cdr3_nt: TGTGCCAGCAGTCCCTCACGAATAACACAGCCCCAGCATTTT
clone_size: NA; v_call: TRBV9; j_call: TRBJ1-1; d_call: NA; cdr3_aa: CASSEQYRGAEAFF; cdr3_nt: TGTGCCAGCAGCGAACAGTACCGGGGAGCTGAAGCTTTCTTT
clone_size: NA; v_call: TRBV10-3; j_call: TRBJ2-1; d_call: NA; cdr3_aa: CASALVTAYNEQFF; cdr3_nt: TGTGCCTCAGCACTAGTAACAGCCTACAATGAGCAGTTCTTC
clone_size: once; v_call: TRBV5-1; j_call: TRBJ1-2; d_call: TRBD1; cdr3_aa: CASSTNRRDSYYGYTF; cdr3_nt: TGCGCCAGCAGCACAAATCGCCGGGACAGCTACTATGGCTACACCTTC
clone_size: NA; v_call: TRBV7-9; j_call: TRBJ2-1; d_call: NA; cdr3_aa: CASSLDINEQFF; cdr3_nt: TGTGCCAGCAGCTTAGATATAAATGAGCAGTTCTTC
clone_size: NA; v_call: TRBV19; j_call: TRBJ2-1; d_call: TRBD2; cdr3_aa: CASTLLAGVTDEQFF; cdr3_nt: TGTGCCAGTACCCTACTAGCGGGAGTTACCGATGAGCAGTTCTTC
clone_size: NA; v_call: TRBV28; j_call: TRBJ1-1; d_call: NA; cdr3_aa: CASSLGRGTEAFF; cdr3_nt: TGTGCCAGCAGTTTGGGCCGTGGCACTGAAGCTTTCTTT
clone_size: NA; v_call: TRBV3-1/TRBV3-2; j_call: TRBJ1-5; d_call: NA; cdr3_aa: CASSQLTGEPQHF; cdr3_nt: TGTGCCAGCAGCCAACTGACGGGGGAGCCCCAGCATTTT
clone_size: NA; v_call: TRBV9; j_call: TRBJ1-2; d_call: NA; cdr3_aa: CASSVEGYGYTF; cdr3_nt: TGTGCCAGCAGCGTTGAGGGCTATGGCTACACCTTC
clone_size: NA; v_call: TRBV9; j_call: TRBJ1-6; d_call: NA; cdr3_aa: CASSIRGVSPLHF; cdr3_nt: TGTGCCAGCAGCATCCGGGGGGTCTCACCCCTCCACTTT
clone_size: NA; v_call: TRBV15; j_call: TRBJ2-7; d_call: NA; cdr3_aa: CATSRERGRTYEQYF; cdr3_nt: TGTGCCACCAGCAGAGAAAGGGGCAGGACCTACGAGCAGTACTTC
clone_size: NA; v_call: TRBV7-3; j_call: TRBJ2-3; d_call: TRBD2; cdr3_aa: CASSRAGGATDTQYF; cdr3_nt: TGTGCCAGCAGCCGCGCGGGGGGCGCGACAGATACGCAGTATTTT
clone_size: NA; v_call: TRBV5-1; j_call: TRBJ1-5; d_call: TRBD1; cdr3_aa: CASRTGTGANQPQHF; cdr3_nt: TGCGCCAGCAGAACCGGGACAGGGGCCAATCAGCCCCAGCATTTT
clone_size: NA; v_call: TRBV9; j_call: TRBJ1-5; d_call: TRBD1; cdr3_aa: CASSSTGGVGQPQHF; cdr3_nt: TGTGCCAGCAGCTCAACAGGGGGGGTTGGTCAGCCCCAGCATTTT
clone_size: NA; v_call: TRBV18; j_call: TRBJ2-7; d_call: TRBD1; cdr3_aa: CASSPLSRTGDYEQYF; cdr3_nt: TGTGCCAGCTCACCCCTATCCAGGACAGGGGACTACGAGCAGTACTTC
clone_size: NA; v_call: TRBV15; j_call: TRBJ2-1; d_call: TRBD2; cdr3_aa: CATSGPGTRIYNEQFF; cdr3_nt: TGTGCCACCAGCGGTCCCGGGACTAGAATATACAATGAGCAGTTCTTC
clone_size: NA; v_call: TRBV2; j_call: TRBJ2-5; d_call: NA; cdr3_aa: CASSEAGLGETQYF; cdr3_nt: TGTGCCAGCAGTGAAGCGGGACTTGGAGAGACCCAGTACTTC
clone_size: NA; v_call: TRBV30; j_call: TRBJ2-7; d_call: NA; cdr3_aa: CAFFRGPYEQYF; cdr3_nt: TGTGCCTTTTTTAGGGGCCCCTACGAGCAGTACTTC
clone_size: NA; v_call: TRBV18; j_call: TRBJ2-2; d_call: NA; cdr3_aa: CASSPSVTGGELFF; cdr3_nt: TGTGCCAGCTCACCATCGGTAACTGGCGGGGAGCTGTTTTTT
clone_size: NA; v_call: TRBV30; j_call: TRBJ1-3; d_call: NA; cdr3_aa: CAWKQALSGNTIYF; cdr3_nt: TGTGCCTGGAAACAGGCCCTCTCTGGAAACACCATATATTTT
clone_size: NA; v_call: TRBV24-1; j_call: TRBJ1-5; d_call: TRBD1; cdr3_aa: CATIFRGNQPQHF; cdr3_nt: TGTGCCACCATTTTCAGGGGGAATCAGCCCCAGCATTTT
clone_size: NA; v_call: TRBV7-9; j_call: TRBJ1-2; d_call: NA; cdr3_aa: CASSLAGVNYGYTF; cdr3_nt: TGTGCCAGCAGCTTAGCAGGGGTTAACTATGGCTACACCTTC
clone_size: NA; v_call: TRBV24-1; j_call: TRBJ1-4; d_call: TRBD1; cdr3_aa: CATSDPGQGNEKLFF; cdr3_nt: TGTGCCACCAGTGACCCGGGACAGGGTAATGAAAAACTGTTTTTT
clone_size: NA; v_call: TRBV7-9; j_call: TRBJ2-7; d_call: NA; cdr3_aa: CASSPSSAGYEQYF; cdr3_nt: TGTGCCAGCAGCCCCTCTAGCGCTGGCTACGAGCAGTACTTC
clone_size: NA; v_call: TRBV18; j_call: TRBJ2-3; d_call: TRBD2; cdr3_aa: CASSPGLGSDTQYF; cdr3_nt: TGTGCCAGCTCACCTGGACTAGGGTCGGATACGCAGTATTTT
clone_size: NA; v_call: TRBV5-4; j_call: TRBJ2-7; d_call: NA; cdr3_aa: CASSLTGESPEQYF; cdr3_nt: TGTGCCAGCAGCTTGACGGGAGAGTCGCCCGAGCAGTACTTC
clone_size: NA; v_call: TRBV11-2; j_call: TRBJ1-2; d_call: NA; cdr3_aa: CASSPARYYGYTF; cdr3_nt: TGTGCCAGCAGCCCCGCGAGGTACTATGGCTACACCTTC